This paragraph covers one T cell receptor beta chain sequence. The CDR3 consists of 14 residues. Trimming took off 5 bases at V and 8 bases at J, with 18 bases between the two ends. CDR1 is SGHTA, CDR2 FQGTGA, per germline. Original methodology: Cell counts per sample came from amplifying reference gene primers. The protocol was immunoSEQ multiplex PCR, while the TCRdb copy is restricted to in-frame clones and leaves out a portion. The V and J calls and clone size were taken over from that table, and D and trimming were inferred from the DNA. The table lists approximately 21,000 clones, 70% to 80% of them singletons, with around three fifths in the top ten. This entry comes from a study of blood T cell repertoires in COVID-19. Turning to the study itself: There were acute and convalescent COVID-19 samples, and they came from the United States, Italy and Spain. PBMCs, B-cell-depleted T cells, or T cells provided the cDNA or gDNA that made up the material.

This rearrangement joins TRBV7-3 to TRBJ1-1, with D perhaps matching TRBD1 (5 bases). The TCR comes from a man older than 75 with acute or convalescent COVID-19. Specimen: peripheral blood. The CDR3 sequence: CASSPTWDSAEAFF. CDR3 nucleotide sequence: TGTGCCAGCAGCCCGACGTGGGACTCAGCGGAAGCTTTCTTT.